A selection of T cell receptor beta chains follows, all from one sample in a study of blood T cell repertoires in COVID-19. Sequencing used immunoSEQ multiplex PCR; TCRdb keeps in-frame clones, though not all of them. The table records under 350,000 clones, 70% to 90% of them present only once. The sequenced sample consisted of peripheral blood. Receptors originate from a woman in her 70s with acute or convalescent COVID-19. The CDR3 runs from the conserved cysteine through the conserved F or W. D genes are given only for firm matches. Expanded clones get a size class; other rows say once, few or many, or leave the size out.

clone_size	d_call	v_call	j_call	cdr3_nt	cdr3_aa
NA	NA	TRBV14	TRBJ1-6	TGTGCCAGCAGCCCTACAGGCCAGAGGAATAATTCACCCCTCCACTTT	CASSPTGQRNNSPLHF
NA	NA	TRBV3-1/TRBV3-2	TRBJ2-3	TGTGCCAGCAGCCTCCGCGGGGGCCGCACAGATACGCAGTATTTT	CASSLRGGRTDTQYF
NA	NA	TRBV7-3	TRBJ2-3	TGTGCCAGCAGCTTAACGAACCCCCTGGGCAGCCCCACAGATACGCAGTATTTT	CASSLTNPLGSPTDTQYF
NA	NA	TRBV9	TRBJ1-2	TGTGCCAGCACCTTAAGTGGGTTTAGCCTCTATGGCTACACCTTC	CASTLSGFSLYGYTF
NA	TRBD2	TRBV5-1	TRBJ2-2	TGCGCCAGCAGCTTAAGGCGGGGGGACACCGGGGAGCTGTTTTTT	CASSLRRGDTGELFF
NA	TRBD1	TRBV19	TRBJ2-5	TGTGCCAGTAGTACCCTGGACAGGGTGTGGGAGACCCAGTACTTC	CASSTLDRVWETQYF
NA	TRBD1	TRBV27	TRBJ2-2	TGTGCCAGCAGTTTCCTCCGGGACAGGGGACCCGGGGAGCTGTTTTTT	CASSFLRDRGPGELFF
NA	NA	TRBV5-4	TRBJ1-2	TGTGCCAGCAGCTTGGGGTCGGGACAATTGTATGGCTACACCTTC	CASSLGSGQLYGYTF
NA	NA	TRBV14	TRBJ2-3	TGTGCCAGCAGCCTCCTGGCTAGCACAGATACGCAGTATTTT	CASSLLASTDTQYF
NA	TRBD1	TRBV5-1	TRBJ2-2	TGCGCCAGCAGCTTAGCCGGGACAGAATCGAACACCGGGGAGCTGTTTTTT	CASSLAGTESNTGELFF
medium-sized	TRBD1	TRBV7-9	TRBJ2-7	TGTGCCAGCCGCGGACAGGGGGCCAGCTCCTACGAGCAGTACTTC	CASRGQGASSYEQYF
once	NA	TRBV5-8	TRBJ1-3	TGTGCCAGCAGCTTGGGCACTCGCTCTGGAAACACCATATATTTT	CASSLGTRSGNTIYF
NA	NA	TRBV9	TRBJ2-3	TGTGCCAGCAGCGGGGGAGCATACACAGATACGCAGTATTTT	CASSGGAYTDTQYF
NA	TRBD2	TRBV20-1	TRBJ2-3	TGCAGTGAACTAGCGGTAGATACGCAGTATTTT	CSELAVDTQYF
NA	NA	TRBV29-1	TRBJ1-6	TGCAGCGTTCGGGGTCAGGGGTCTAGTTCACCCCTCCACTTT	CSVRGQGSSSPLHF
NA	NA	TRBV6-5	TRBJ1-2	TGTGCCAGCAGTTACAGCAGGGGTTTTGGCTACACCTTC	CASSYSRGFGYTF
NA	NA	TRBV27	TRBJ1-1	TGTGCCAGCAGTTTAGGAGGTAAGAACACTGAAGCTTTCTTT	CASSLGGKNTEAFF
few	TRBD2	TRBV7-2	TRBJ2-2	TGTGCCAGCAGCTCCCCCTCATGGGTAGCGGGGGTCGGGACCGGGGAGCTGTTTTTT	CASSSPSWVAGVGTGELFF
once	NA	TRBV12-3/TRBV12-4	TRBJ2-7	TGTGCCAGCAACCGGGCGAGGGGGTACGAGCAGTACTTC	CASNRARGYEQYF
NA	TRBD2	TRBV5-1	TRBJ2-5	TGCGCCAGCAGCTTGGGCCCAACTAGCGGGGGACAAGAGACCCAGTACTTC	CASSLGPTSGGQETQYF
NA	NA	TRBV10-3	TRBJ2-3	TGTGCCATCAGGGGAGGACAAGAGGATACGCAGTATTTT	CAIRGGQEDTQYF
NA	TRBD1	TRBV19	TRBJ1-5	TGTGCCAGTAGTGCCGGGACAGGGTGGAATCAGCCCCAGCATTTT	CASSAGTGWNQPQHF